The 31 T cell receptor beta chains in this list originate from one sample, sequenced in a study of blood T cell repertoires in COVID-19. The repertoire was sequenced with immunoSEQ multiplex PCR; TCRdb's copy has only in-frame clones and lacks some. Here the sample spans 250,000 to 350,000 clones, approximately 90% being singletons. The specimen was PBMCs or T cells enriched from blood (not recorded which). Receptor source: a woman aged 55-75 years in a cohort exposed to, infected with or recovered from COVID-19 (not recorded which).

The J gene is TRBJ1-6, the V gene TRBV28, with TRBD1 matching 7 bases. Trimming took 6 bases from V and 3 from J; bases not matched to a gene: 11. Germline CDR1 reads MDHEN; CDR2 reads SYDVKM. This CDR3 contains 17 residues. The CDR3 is CASRPPGQRVYNSPLHF. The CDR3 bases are TGTGCCAGCAGGCCTCCGGGACAGCGCGTCTATAATTCACCCCTCCACTTT.

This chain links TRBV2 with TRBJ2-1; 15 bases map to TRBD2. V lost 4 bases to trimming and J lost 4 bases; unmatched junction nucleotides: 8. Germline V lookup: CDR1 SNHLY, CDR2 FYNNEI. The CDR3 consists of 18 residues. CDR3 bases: TGTGCCAGCAGTGTGGGACTAGCGGGAGGCCCGAGATACAATGAGCAGTTCTTC. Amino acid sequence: CASSVGLAGGPRYNEQFF.

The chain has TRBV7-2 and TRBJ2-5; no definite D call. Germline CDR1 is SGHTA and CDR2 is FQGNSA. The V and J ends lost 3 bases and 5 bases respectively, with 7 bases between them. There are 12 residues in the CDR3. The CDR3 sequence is CASSFEVETQYF. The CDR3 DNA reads TGTGCCAGCAGCTTCGAGGTGGAGACCCAGTACTTC.

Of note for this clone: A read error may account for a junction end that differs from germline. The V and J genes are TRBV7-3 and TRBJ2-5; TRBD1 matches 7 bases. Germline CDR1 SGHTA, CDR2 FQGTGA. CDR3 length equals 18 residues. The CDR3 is CASTLSRLDREREETQYF. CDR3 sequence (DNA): TGTGCCAGCACCTTATCTCGCCTCGACAGGGAAAGGGAAGAGACCCAGTACTTC.

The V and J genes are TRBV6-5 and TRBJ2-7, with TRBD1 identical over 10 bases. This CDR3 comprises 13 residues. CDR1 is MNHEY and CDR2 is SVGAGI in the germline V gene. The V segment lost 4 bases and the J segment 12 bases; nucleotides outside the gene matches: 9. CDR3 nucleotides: TGTGCCAGCAGTTGGAGACAGGGGGCGGCGAGGTACTTC. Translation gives CASSWRQGAARYF.

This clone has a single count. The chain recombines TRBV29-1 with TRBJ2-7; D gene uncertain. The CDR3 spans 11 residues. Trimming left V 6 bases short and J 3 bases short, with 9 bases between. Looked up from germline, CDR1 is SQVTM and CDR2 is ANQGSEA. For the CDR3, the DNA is TGCAGCGTCCTCTACAGCTACGAGCAGTACTTC. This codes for CSVLYSYEQYF.

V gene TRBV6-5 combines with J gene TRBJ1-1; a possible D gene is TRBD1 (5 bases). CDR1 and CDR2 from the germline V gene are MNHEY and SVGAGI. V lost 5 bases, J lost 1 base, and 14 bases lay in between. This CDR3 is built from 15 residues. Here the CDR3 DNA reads TGTGCCAGCAGTCCGCCGACAGTAAGGAACACTGAAGCTTTCTTT. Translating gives CASSPPTVRNTEAFF.

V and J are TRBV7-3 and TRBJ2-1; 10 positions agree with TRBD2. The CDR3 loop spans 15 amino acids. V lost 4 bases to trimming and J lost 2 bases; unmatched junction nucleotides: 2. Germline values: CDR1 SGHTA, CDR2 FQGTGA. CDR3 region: CASSSAGGTYNEQFF. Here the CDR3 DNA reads TGTGCCAGCAGCTCAGCGGGAGGGACCTACAATGAGCAGTTCTTC.

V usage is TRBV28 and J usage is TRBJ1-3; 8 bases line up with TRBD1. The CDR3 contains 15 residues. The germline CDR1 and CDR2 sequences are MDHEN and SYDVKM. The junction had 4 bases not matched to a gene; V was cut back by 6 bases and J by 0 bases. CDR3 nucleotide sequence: TGTGCCAGCAGCCCAGGGGGCCTCTCTGGAAACACCATATATTTT. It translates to CASSPGGLSGNTIYF.

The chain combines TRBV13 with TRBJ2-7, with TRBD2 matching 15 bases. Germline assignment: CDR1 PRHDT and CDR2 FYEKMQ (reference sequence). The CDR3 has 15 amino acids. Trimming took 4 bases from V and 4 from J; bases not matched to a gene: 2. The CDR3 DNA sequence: TGTGCCAGCAGCTGGACTAGCGGGAGGGATTACGAGCAGTACTTC. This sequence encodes CASSWTSGRDYEQYF. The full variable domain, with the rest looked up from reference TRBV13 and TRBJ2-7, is AAGVIQSPRHLIKEKRETATLKCYPIPRHDTVYWYQQGPGQDPQFLISFYEKMQSDKGSIPDRFSAQQFSDYHSELNMSSLELGDSALYFCASSWTSGRDYEQYFGPGTRLTVT.

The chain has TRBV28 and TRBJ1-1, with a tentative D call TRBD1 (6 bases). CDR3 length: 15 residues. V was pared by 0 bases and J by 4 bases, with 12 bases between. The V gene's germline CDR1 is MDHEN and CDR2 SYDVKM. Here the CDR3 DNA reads TGTGCCAGCAGTTTATGGGGGGGGCGCGGCACTGAAGCTTTCTTT. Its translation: CASSLWGGRGTEAFF.

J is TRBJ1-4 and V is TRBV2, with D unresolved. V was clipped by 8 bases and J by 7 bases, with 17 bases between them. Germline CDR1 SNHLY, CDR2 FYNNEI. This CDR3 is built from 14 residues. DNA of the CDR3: TGTGCCAGCTCCCTCGGAGGGAGGGCTGAAAAACTGTTTTTT. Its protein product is CASSLGGRAEKLFF.

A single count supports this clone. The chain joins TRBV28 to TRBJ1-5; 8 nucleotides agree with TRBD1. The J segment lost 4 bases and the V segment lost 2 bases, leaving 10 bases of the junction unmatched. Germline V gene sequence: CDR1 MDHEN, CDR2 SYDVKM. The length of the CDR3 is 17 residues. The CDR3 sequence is CASSLRSWDRLNQPQHF. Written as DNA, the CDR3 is TGTGCCAGCAGTTTACGTTCATGGGACAGGCTAAATCAGCCCCAGCATTTT.

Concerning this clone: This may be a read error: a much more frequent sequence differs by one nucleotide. The CDR3 protein is CASSLDTEAFF. CDR3 bases: TGTGCCAGCAGCCTCGACACTGAAGCTTTCTTT. This chain joins TRBV11-2 and TRBJ1-1; D is ambiguous. This CDR3 region has 11 residues. CDR1 and CDR2 from the germline V gene are SGHAT and FQNNGV. V was trimmed by 5 bases and J by 3 bases, leaving 4 bases between them.

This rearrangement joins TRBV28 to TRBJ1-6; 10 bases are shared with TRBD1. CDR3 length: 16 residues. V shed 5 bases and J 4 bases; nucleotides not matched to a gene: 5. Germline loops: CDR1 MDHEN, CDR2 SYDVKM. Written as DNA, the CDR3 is TGTGCCAGCAGTAAACGGGACAGGGGATATAATTCACCCCTCCACTTT. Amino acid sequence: CASSKRDRGYNSPLHF.

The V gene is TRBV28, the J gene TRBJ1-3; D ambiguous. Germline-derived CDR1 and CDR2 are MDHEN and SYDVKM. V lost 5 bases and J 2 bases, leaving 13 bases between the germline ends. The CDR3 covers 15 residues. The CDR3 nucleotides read TGTGCCAGCAGTGGTTCGGGAGGAGCTGGAAACACCATATATTTT. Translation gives CASSGSGGAGNTIYF.

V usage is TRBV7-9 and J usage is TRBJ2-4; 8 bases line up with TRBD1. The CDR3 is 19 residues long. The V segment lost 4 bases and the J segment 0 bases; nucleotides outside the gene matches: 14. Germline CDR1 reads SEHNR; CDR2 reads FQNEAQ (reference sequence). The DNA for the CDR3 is TGTGCCAGCAGCTCCTACCCAAACAGGGGGAGGATAGCCAAAAACATTCAGTACTTC. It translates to CASSSYPNRGRIAKNIQYF.

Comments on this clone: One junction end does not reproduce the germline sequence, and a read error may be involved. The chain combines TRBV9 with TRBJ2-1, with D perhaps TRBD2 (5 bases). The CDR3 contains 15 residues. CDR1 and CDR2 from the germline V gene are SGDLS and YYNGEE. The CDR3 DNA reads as TGTGCCAGCAGCGTAGGGCAGCGGTACTACCATGAGCAGTTCTTC. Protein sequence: CASSVGQRYYHEQFF. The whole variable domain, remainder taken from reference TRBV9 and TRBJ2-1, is DSGVTQTPKHLITATGQRVTLRCSPRSGDLSVYWYQQSLDQGLQFLIQYYNGEERAKGNILERFSAQQFPDLHSELNLSSLELGDSALYFCASSVGQRYYHEQFFGPGTRLTVL.

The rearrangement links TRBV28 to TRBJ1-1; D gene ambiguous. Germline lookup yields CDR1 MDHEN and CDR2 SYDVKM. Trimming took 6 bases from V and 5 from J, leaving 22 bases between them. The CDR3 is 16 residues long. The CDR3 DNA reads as TGTGCCAGCAGCTTTCGGGCACGGACTGTTAGAACTGAAGCTTTCTTT. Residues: CASSFRARTVRTEAFF. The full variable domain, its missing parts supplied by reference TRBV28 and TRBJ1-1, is DVKVTQSSRYLVKRTGEKVFLECVQDMDHENMFWYRQDPGLGLRLIYFSYDVKMKEKGDIPEGYSVSREKKERFSLILESASTNQTSMYLCASSFRARTVRTEAFFGQGTRLTVV.

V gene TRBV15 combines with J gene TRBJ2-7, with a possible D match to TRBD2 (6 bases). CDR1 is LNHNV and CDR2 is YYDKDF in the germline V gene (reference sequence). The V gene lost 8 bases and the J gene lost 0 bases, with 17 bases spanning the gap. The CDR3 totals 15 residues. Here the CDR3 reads CATGPGAESSYEQYF. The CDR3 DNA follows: TGTGCCACCGGTCCGGGAGCGGAGAGCTCCTACGAGCAGTACTTC.

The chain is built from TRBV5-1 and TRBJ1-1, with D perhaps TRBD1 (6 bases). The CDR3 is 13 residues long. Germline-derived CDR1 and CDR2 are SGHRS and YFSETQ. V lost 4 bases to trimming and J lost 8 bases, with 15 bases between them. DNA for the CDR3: TGCGCCAGCAGCATGGTCGGGACAAACGAAGCTTTCTTT. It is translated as CASSMVGTNEAFF.

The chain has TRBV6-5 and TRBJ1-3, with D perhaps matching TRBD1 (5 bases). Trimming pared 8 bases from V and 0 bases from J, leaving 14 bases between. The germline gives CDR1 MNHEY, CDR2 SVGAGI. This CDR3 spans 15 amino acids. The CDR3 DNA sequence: TGTGCCAGCGTTCGGTCAGGGCCCTCTGGAAACACCATATATTTT. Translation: CASVRSGPSGNTIYF.

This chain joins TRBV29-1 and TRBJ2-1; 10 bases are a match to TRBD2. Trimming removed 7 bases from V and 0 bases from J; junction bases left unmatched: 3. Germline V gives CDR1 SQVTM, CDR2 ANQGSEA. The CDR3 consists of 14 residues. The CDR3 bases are TGCAGCGACCGGACTAGCGGCTCCTACAATGAGCAGTTCTTC. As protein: CSDRTSGSYNEQFF.

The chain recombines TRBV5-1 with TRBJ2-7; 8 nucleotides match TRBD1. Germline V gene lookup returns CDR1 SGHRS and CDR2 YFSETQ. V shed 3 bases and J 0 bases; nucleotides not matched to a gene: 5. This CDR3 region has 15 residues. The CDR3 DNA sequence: TGCGCCAGCAGCTCACAGGGGGGAAGCTCCTACGAGCAGTACTTC. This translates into CASSSQGGSSYEQYF.

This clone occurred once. CDR3 amino acids: CASSFTSSYEQYF. Here the CDR3 DNA reads TGTGCCAGCAGCTTCACTTCCTCCTACGAGCAGTACTTC. The chain carries TRBV5-6 and TRBJ2-7; D unclear. With 2 bases removed from V and 0 bases from J, the gap between germline ends came to 6 bases. The CDR3 is made up of 13 amino acids. Germline lookup yields CDR1 SGHDT and CDR2 YYEEEE.

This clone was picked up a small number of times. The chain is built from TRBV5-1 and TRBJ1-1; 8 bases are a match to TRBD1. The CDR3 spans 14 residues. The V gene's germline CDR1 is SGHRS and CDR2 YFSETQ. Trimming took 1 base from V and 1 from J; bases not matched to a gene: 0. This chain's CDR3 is CASSLTGGNTEAFF. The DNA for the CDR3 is TGCGCCAGCAGCTTGACAGGGGGGAACACTGAAGCTTTCTTT.

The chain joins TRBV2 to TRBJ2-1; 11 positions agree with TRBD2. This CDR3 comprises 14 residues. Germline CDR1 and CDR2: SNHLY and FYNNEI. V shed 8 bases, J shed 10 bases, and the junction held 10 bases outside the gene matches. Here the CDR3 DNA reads TGTGCCAGCCAGGGACTAGCGGTTTTTGGCGAGCAGTTCTTC. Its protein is CASQGLAVFGEQFF. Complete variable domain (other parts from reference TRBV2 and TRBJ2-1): EPEVTQTPSHQVTQMGQEVILRCVPISNHLYFYWYRQILGQKVEFLVSFYNNEISEKSEIFDDQFSVERPDGSNFTLKIRSTKLEDSAMYFCASQGLAVFGEQFFGPGTRLTVL.

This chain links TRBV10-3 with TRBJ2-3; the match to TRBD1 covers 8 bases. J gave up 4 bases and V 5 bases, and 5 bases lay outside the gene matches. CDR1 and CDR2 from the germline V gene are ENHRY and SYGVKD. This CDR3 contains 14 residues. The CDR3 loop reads CAISLGQGSDTQYF. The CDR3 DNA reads TGTGCCATCAGTCTTGGACAGGGATCAGATACGCAGTATTTT.

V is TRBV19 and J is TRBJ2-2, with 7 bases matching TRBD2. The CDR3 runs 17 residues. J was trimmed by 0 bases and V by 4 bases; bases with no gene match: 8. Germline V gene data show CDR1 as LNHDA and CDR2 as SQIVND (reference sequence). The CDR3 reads CASSTPQLASNTGELFF. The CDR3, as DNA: TGTGCCAGTAGTACCCCACAACTAGCGTCGAACACCGGGGAGCTGTTTTTT.

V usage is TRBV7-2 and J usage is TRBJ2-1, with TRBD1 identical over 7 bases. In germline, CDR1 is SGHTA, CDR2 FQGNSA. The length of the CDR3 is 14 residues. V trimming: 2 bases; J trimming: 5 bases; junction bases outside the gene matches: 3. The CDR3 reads CASSLSRGNNEQFF. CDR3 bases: TGTGCCAGCAGCTTAAGCAGGGGGAACAATGAGCAGTTCTTC.

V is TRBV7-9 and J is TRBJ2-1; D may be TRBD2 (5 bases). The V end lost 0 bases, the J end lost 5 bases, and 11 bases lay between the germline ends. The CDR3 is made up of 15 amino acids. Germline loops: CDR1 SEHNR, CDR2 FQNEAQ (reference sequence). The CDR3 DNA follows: TGTGCCAGCAGCTTAGCGAATCCCGGGGACAATGAGCAGTTCTTC. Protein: CASSLANPGDNEQFF.